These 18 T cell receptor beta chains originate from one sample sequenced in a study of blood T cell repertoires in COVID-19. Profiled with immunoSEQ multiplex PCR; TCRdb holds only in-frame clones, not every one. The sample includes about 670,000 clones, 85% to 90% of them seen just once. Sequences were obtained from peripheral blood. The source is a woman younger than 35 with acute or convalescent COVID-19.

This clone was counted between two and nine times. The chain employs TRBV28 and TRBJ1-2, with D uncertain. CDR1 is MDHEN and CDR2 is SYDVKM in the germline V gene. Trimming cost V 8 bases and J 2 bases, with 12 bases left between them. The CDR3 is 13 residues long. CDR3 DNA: TGTGCCAGCCAAAGGACGGGAAACTATGGCTACACCTTC. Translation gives CASQRTGNYGYTF.

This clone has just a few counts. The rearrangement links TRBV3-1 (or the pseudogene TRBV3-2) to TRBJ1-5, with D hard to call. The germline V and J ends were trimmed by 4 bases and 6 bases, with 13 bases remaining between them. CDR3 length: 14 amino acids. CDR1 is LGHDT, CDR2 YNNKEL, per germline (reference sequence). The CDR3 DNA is TGTGCCAGCAGCCCGGGCGGGAACGGTCAGCCCCAGCATTTT. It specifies CASSPGGNGQPQHF.

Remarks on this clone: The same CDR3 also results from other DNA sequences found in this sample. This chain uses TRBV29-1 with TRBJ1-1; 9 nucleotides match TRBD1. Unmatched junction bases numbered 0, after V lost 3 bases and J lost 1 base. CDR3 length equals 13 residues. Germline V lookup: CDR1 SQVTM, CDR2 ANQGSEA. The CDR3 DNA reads TGCAGCGTTGAGGGACAGGGGAACACTGAAGCTTTCTTT. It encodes CSVEGQGNTEAFF.

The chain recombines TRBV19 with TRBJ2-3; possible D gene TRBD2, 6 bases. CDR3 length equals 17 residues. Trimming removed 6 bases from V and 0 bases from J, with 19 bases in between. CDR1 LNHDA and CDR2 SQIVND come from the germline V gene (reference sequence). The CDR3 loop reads CASSPHWGGVSTDTQYF. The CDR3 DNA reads TGTGCCAGTAGCCCCCATTGGGGCGGGGTTAGCACAGATACGCAGTATTTT.

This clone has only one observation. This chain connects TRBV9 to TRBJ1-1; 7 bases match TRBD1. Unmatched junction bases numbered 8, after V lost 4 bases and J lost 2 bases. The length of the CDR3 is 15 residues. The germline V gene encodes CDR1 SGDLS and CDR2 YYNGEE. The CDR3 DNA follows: TGTGCCAGCAGCCCCCAGGGGGGAGTTAACACTGAAGCTTTCTTT. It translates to CASSPQGGVNTEAFF.

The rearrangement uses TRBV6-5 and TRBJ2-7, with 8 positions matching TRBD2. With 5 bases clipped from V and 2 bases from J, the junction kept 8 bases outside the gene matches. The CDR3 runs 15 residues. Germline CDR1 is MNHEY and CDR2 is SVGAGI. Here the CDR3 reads CASSSSRRGAYEQYF. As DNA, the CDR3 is TGTGCCAGCAGTAGCTCCCGGCGGGGGGCCTACGAGCAGTACTTC.

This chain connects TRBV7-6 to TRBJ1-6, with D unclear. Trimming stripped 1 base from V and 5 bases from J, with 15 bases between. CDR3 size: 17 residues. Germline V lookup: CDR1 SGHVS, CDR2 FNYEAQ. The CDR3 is CASSLGPYMADNSPLHF. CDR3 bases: TGTGCCAGCAGCTTAGGCCCTTATATGGCAGATAATTCACCCCTCCACTTT. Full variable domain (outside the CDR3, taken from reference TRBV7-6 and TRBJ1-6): GAGVSQSPRYKVTKRGQDVALRCDPISGHVSLYWYRQALGQGPEFLTYFNYEAQQDKSGLPNDRFSAERPEGSISTLTIQRTEQRDSAMYRCASSLGPYMADNSPLHFGNGTRLTVT.

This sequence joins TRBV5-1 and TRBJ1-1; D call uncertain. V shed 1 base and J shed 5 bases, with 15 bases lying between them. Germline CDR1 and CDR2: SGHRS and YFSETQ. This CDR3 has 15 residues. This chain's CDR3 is CASSLSGFGRTEAFF. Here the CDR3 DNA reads TGCGCCAGCAGCTTGAGTGGGTTTGGGAGAACTGAAGCTTTCTTT.

CDR3 loop: CASSPLGQGLEAFF. The DNA of the CDR3 is TGTGCCAGCAGCCCCCTGGGGCAGGGACTTGAAGCTTTCTTT. The chain carries TRBV9 and TRBJ1-1; possibly TRBD1 for D (5 bases). CDR3 length: 14 residues. V lost 4 bases and J lost 7, with 17 bases in between. Germline V gene data show CDR1 as SGDLS and CDR2 as YYNGEE.

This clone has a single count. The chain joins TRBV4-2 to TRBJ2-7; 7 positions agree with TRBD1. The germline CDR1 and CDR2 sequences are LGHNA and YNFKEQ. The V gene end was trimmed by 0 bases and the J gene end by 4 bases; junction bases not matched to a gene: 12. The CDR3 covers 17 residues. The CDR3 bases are TGTGCCAGCAGCCAAGATTCGGTAACAGGGGATGGGTACGAGCAGTACTTC. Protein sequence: CASSQDSVTGDGYEQYF.

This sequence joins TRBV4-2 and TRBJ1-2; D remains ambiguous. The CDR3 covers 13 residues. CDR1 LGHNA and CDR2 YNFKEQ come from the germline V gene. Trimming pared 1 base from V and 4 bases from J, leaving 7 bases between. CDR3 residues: CASSQVGGYGYTF. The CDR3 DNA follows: TGTGCCAGCAGCCAAGTCGGTGGCTATGGCTACACCTTC.

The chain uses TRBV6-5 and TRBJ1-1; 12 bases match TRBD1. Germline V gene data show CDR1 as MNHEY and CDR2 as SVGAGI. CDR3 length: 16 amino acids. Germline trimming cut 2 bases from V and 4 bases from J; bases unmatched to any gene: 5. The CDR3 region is CASSYPGQGAPTEAFF. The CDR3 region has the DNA TGTGCCAGCAGTTACCCGGGACAGGGGGCGCCCACTGAAGCTTTCTTT.

The CDR3 loop reads CTSSQDRSLWGDEQFF. As DNA, the CDR3 is TGCACCAGCAGCCAAGATCGATCCTTGTGGGGGGATGAGCAGTTCTTC. This chain links TRBV1 with TRBJ2-1; the DNA was not used to check the table's D call, TRBD2. TRBV1 has pseudogene status. The CDR3 runs to 16 residues.

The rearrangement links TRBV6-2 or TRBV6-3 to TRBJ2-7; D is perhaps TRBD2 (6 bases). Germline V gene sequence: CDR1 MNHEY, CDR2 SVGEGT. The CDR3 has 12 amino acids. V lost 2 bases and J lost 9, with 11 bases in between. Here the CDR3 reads CASSYGGLGQYF. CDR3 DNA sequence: TGTGCCAGCAGTTACGGAGGGCTTGGGCAGTACTTC.

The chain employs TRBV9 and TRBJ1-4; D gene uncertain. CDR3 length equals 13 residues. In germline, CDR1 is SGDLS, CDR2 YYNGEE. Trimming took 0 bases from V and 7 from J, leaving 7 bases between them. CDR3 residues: CASSVAVAEKLFF. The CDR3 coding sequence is TGTGCCAGCAGCGTAGCGGTCGCTGAAAAACTGTTTTTT.

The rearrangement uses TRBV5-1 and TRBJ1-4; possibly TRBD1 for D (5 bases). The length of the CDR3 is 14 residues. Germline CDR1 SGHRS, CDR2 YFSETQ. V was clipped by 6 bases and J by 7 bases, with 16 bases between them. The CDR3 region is CASKLGGGSEKLFF. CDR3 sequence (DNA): TGCGCCAGCAAGCTTGGTGGGGGGAGTGAAAAACTGTTTTTT.

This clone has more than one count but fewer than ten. This CDR3 is CASSEQYLSTEAFF. CDR3 bases: TGTGCCAGCAGTGAGCAGTATCTCAGCACTGAAGCTTTCTTT. The rearrangement joins TRBV6-1 to TRBJ1-1; D call uncertain. Trimming removed 3 bases from V and 4 bases from J, with 12 bases in between. The CDR3 length is 14 residues. CDR1 MNHNS and CDR2 SASEGT come from the germline V gene.

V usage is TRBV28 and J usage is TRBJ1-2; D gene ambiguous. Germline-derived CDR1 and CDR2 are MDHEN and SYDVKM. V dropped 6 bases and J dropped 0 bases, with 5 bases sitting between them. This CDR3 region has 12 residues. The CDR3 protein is CASSYTNYGYTF. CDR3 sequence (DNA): TGTGCCAGCAGCTATACTAACTATGGCTACACCTTC.